This TCR beta chain was retrieved from a study of shared clonotypes between healthy human individuals. Original data processing: Junction-only sequences without quality scores were provided by ImmunoSEQ, so filtering was different. Libraries were prepared by immunoSEQ multiplex PCR; TCRdb keeps only in-frame clonotypes and omits some of them. The V and J calls and clone size come from that table; D and trimming were worked out from the DNA. Among under 850,000 clones listed, 80% to 95% were seen once. Study observations and caveats: Blood alone was sampled, and tissue repertoires likely differ. Clonotypes not shared had lower generation probabilities than those common to all four donors.

V was shortened by 3 bases and J by 7 bases, with 7 bases between the two germline ends. The CDR3 length is 12 residues. In germline, CDR1 is SEHNR, CDR2 FQNEAQ (reference sequence). Remarks on this clone: Its antigen is undetermined. At the DNA level, this CDR3 is encoded by other sequences in the same sample as well.

CD8 cells regarded as naive lacked CD45RO, were positively chosen for CCR7, and omitted terminally differentiated effector memory CD45RA+ cells. There were only Caucasian adults among the donors, and all lived in Nashville, Tennessee. The sequence derives from a man aged 25-40 years in good health. Sequences were obtained from naive CD8+ T cells sorted from blood. The chain joins TRBV7-9 to TRBJ2-1; D unclear. CDR3 nucleotide sequence: TGTGCCAGCAGCTTGACTCTAAATGAGCAGTTCTTC. This gives the protein CASSLTLNEQFF.